This T cell receptor beta chain is from a study of T cell responses to AZD1222 COVID-19 vaccine. Study-wide results and limits: Reportedly, nearly half the spike-specific TCRs target unmutated variant regions. At study baseline, merely a handful of AZD1222 recipients were seropositive. A rise in Spike-specific TCR breadth and depth followed two AZD1222 doses.

Whether given at about 4 or about 12 weeks, second doses were pooled. TCRdb's copy holds only in-frame clones and misses some; the assay was immunoSEQ multiplex PCR. The sample contains 150,000 to 200,000 clones, 88% of which appear only once. As for this clone: As yet, its antigen is unknown.

The source was peripheral blood, collected 28 days after the second AZD1222 dose. This clonotype was obtained from an adult who received the AZD1222 COVID-19 vaccine.

The CDR3 bases are TGTGCCAGCAGCTTAGTAGGGAGGGCAGGGGGCCTACCCCTCCACTTT. Amino acids: CASSLVGRAGGLPLHF. The chain has TRBV11-2 and TRBJ1-6, with 8 positions matching TRBD1. Trimming at V came to 1 base and at J to 12 bases, leaving 11 bases not matched to a gene. The germline CDR1 and CDR2 sequences are SGHAT and FQNNGV. CDR3 length equals 16 residues.